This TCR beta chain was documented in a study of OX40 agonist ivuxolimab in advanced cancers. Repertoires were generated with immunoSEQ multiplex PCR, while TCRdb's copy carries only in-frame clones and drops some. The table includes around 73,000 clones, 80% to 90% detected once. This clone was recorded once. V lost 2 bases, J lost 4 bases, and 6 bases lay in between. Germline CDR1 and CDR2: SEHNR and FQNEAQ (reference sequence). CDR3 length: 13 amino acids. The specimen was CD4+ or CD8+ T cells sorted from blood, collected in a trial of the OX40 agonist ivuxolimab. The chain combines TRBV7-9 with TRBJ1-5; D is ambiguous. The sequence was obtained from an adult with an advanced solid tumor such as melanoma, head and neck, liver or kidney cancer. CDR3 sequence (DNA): TGTGCCAGCAGCTTATCACCTAATCAGCCCCAGCATTTT. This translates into CASSLSPNQPQHF.